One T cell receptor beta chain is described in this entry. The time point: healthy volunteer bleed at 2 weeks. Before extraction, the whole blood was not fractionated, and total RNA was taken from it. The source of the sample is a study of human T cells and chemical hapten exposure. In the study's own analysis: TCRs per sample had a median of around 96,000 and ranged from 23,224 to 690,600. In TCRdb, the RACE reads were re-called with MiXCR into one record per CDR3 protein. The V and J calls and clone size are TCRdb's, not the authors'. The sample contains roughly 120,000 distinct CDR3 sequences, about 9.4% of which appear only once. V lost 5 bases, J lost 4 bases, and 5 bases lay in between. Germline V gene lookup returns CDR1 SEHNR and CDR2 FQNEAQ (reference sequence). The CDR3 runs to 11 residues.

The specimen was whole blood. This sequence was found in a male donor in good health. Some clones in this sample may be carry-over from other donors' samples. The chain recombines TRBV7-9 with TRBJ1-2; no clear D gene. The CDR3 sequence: CASSPSYGYTF. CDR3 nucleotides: TGTGCCAGCAGCCCATCCTATGGCTACACCTTC. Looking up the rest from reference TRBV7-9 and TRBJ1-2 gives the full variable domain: DTGVSQNPRHKITKRGQNVTFRCDPISEHNRLYWYRQTLGQGPEFLTYFQNEAQLEKSRLLSDRFSAERPKGSFSTLEIQRTEQGDSAMYLCASSPSYGYTFGSGTRLTVV.